This TCR beta chain came from a study of graft-versus-host responses after intestinal transplantation. The method was immunoSEQ multiplex PCR; TCRdb's version includes in-frame clones alone and lacks a portion of them. The data contain over 100,000 clones, more than 85% of them singletons. The V and J ends lost 1 base and 3 bases respectively, with 13 bases between them. Germline V gene lookup returns CDR1 SGHNT and CDR2 YYREEE (reference sequence). CDR3 length: 15 amino acids. As concerns this clone: Its specificity is unknown.

Regarding the study as a whole: There were GvH clones found in recipient marrow, and some of them appeared first in ileum or blood. High graft-versus-host to host-versus-graft clonal ratios were seen in allografts of patients with graft-donor T cell macrochimerism.

The chain couples TRBV5-4 to TRBJ1-2; D is uncertain. The TCR sequence derives from a human donor who received an intestinal transplant. This specimen consisted of unstimulated CD4+ T cells sorted from spleen or lymph node cells, obtained before intestinal transplant. Here the CDR3 reads CASSLFGRSDYGYTF. The CDR3 bases are TGTGCCAGCAGCTTGTTCGGAAGATCGGACTATGGCTACACCTTC.